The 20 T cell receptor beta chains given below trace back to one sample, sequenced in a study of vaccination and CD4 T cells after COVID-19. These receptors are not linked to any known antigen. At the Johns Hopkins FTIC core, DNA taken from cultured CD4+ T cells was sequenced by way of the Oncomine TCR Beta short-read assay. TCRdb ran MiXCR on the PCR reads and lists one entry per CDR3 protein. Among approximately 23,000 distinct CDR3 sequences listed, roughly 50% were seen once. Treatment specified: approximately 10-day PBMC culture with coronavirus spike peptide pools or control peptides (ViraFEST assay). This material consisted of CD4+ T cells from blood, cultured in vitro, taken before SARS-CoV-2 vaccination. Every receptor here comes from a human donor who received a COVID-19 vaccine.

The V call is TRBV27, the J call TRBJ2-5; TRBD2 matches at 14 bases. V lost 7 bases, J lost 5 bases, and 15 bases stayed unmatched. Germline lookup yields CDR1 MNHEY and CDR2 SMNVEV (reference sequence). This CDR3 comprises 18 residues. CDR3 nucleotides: TGTGCCAGCATGACTAGCGGGGGGGCCGGGGGGTTCGTGGAGACCCAGTACTTC. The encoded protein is CASMTSGGAGGFVETQYF.

DNA of the CDR3: TGCAGTGCTAGAGATTGGGCTAGCGGGGCTTACAATGAGCAGTTCTTC. This gives the protein CSARDWASGAYNEQFF. V and J are TRBV20-1 and TRBJ2-1; 9 bases line up with TRBD2. Trimming removed 0 bases from V and 4 bases from J; junction bases left unmatched: 7. CDR3 length: 16 residues. The germline gives CDR1 DFQATT, CDR2 SNEGSKA (reference sequence).

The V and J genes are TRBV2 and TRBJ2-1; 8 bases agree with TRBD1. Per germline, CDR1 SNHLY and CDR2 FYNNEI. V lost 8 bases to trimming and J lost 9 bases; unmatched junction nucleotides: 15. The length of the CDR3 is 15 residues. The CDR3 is CASGQGAARAIEQFF. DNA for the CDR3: TGTGCCAGCGGACAGGGTGCGGCCAGAGCAATTGAGCAGTTCTTC.

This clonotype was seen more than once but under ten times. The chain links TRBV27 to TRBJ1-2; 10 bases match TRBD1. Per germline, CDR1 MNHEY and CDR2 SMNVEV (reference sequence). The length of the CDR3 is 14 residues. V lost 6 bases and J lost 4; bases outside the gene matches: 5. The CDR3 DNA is TGTGCCAGCAGACCGGGACAGGGGATCTATGGCTACACCTTC. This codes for CASRPGQGIYGYTF.

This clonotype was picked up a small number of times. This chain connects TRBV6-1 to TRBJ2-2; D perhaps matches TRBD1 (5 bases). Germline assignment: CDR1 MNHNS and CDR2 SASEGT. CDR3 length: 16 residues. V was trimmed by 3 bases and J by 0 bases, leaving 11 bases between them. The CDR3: CASSELKDTNTGELFF. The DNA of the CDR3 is TGTGCCAGCAGTGAGTTAAAGGACACGAACACCGGGGAGCTGTTTTTT.

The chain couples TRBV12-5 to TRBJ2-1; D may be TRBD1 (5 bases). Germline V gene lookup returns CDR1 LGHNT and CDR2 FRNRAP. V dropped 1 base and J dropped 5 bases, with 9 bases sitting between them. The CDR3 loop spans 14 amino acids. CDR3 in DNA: TGTGCTAGTGGTTTGGGGTTGACAGACAATGAGCAGTTCTTC. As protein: CASGLGLTDNEQFF.

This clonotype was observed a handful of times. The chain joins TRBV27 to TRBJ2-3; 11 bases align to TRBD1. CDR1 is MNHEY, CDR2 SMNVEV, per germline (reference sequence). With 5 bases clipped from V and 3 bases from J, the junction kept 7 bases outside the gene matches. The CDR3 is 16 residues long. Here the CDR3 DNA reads TGTGCCAGCAGTCCCGGGACAGGGGGTCCAACAGATACGCAGTATTTT. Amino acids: CASSPGTGGPTDTQYF.

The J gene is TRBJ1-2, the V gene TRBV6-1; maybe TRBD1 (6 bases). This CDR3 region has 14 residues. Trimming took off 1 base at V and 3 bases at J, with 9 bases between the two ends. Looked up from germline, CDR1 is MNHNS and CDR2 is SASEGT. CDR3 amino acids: CASSEGPGDYGYTF. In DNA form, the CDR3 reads TGTGCCAGCAGTGAAGGGCCAGGGGACTATGGCTACACCTTC.

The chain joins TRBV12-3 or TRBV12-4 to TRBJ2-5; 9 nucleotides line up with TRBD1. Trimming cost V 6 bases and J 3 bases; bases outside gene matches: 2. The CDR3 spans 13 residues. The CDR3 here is CASSRTGEETQYF. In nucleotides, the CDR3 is TGTGCCAGCAGCCGGACAGGGGAAGAGACCCAGTACTTC.

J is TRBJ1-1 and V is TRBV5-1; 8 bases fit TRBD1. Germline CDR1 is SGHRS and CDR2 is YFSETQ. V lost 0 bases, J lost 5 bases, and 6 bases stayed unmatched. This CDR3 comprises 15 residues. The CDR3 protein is CASSLATGGLTEAFF. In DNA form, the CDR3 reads TGCGCCAGCAGCTTGGCCACAGGGGGTCTTACTGAAGCTTTCTTT. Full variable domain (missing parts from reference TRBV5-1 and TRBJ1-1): KAGVTQTPRYLIKTRGQQVTLSCSPISGHRSVSWYQQTPGQGLQFLFEYFSETQRNKGNFPGRFSGRQFSNSRSEMNVSTLELGDSALYLCASSLATGGLTEAFFGQGTRLTVV.

The DNA of the CDR3 is TGTGCCAGCAGCAGACTAGCGGGGGGTGGGGGCACCGGGGAGCTGTTTTTT. This encodes CASSRLAGGGGTGELFF. The chain links TRBV6-1 to TRBJ2-2; 13 bases line up with TRBD2. Per germline, CDR1 MNHNS and CDR2 SASEGT. The junction had 8 bases not matched to a gene; V was cut back by 6 bases and J by 4 bases. This CDR3 is 17 amino acids long.

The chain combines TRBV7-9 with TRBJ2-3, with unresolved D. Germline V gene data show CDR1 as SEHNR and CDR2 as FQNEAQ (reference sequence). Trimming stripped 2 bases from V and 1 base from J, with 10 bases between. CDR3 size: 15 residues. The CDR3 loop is CASSLIRPRTDTQYF. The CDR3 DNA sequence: TGTGCCAGCAGCTTAATTCGGCCCCGCACAGATACGCAGTATTTT.

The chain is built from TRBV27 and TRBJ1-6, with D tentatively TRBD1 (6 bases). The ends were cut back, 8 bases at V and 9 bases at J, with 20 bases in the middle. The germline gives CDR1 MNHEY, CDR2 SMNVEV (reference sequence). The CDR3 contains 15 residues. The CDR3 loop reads CASLDTGTQGSPLHF. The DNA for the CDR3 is TGTGCCAGCTTAGACACCGGGACACAGGGTTCACCCCTCCACTTT.

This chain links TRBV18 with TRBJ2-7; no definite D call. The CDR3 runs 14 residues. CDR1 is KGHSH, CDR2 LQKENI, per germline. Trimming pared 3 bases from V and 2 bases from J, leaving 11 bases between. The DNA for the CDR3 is TGTGCCAGCTCACCTTCAGGCAGCACCTACGAGCAGTACTTC. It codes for CASSPSGSTYEQYF.

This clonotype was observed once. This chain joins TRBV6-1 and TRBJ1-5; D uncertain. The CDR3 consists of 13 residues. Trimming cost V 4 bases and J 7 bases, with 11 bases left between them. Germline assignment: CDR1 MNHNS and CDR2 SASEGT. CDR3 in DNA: TGTGCCAGCAGTGTTAATCTAAGACAGCCCCAGCATTTT. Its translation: CASSVNLRQPQHF.

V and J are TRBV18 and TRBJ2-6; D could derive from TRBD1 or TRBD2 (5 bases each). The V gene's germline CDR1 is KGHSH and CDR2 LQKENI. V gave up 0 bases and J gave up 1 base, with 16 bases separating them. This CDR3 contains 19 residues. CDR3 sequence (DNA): TGTGCCAGCTCACCACCCGGGACCGAGCGTTTATCTGGGGCCAACGTCCTGACTTTC. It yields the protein CASSPPGTERLSGANVLTF.

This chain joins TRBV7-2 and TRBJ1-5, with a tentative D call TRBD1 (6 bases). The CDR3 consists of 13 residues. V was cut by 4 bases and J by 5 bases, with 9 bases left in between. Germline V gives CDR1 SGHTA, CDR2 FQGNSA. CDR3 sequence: CASSSYRDQPQHF. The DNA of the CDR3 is TGTGCCAGCAGCTCTTACAGGGATCAGCCCCAGCATTTT.

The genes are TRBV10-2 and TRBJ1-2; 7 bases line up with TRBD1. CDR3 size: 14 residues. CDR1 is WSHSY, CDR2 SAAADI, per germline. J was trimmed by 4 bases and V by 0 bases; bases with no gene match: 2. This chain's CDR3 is CASSESRGPYGYTF. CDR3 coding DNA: TGCGCCAGCAGTGAGTCTAGGGGGCCCTATGGCTACACCTTC.

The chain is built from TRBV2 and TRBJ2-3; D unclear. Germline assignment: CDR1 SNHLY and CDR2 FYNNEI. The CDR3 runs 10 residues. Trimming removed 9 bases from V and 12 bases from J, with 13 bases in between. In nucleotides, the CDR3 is TGTGCCAGTTCGCTCCGCGTTCAGTATTTT. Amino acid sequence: CASSLRVQYF. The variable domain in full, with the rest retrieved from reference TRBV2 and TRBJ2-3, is EPEVTQTPSHQVTQMGQEVILRCVPISNHLYFYWYRQILGQKVEFLVSFYNNEISEKSEIFDDQFSVERPDGSNFTLKIRSTKLEDSAMYFCASSLRVQYFGPGTRLTVL.

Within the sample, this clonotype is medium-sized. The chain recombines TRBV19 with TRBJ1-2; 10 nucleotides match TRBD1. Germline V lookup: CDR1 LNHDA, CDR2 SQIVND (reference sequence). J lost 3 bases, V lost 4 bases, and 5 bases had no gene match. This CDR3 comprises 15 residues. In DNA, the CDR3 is TGTGCCAGTAGTACCCCGGGACAGGGGCACTATGGCTACACCTTC. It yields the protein CASSTPGQGHYGYTF.